This T cell receptor (beta chain) was sequenced in a study of shared clonotypes between healthy human individuals. This CDR3 region has 11 residues. Germline CDR1 MNHNY, CDR2 SVGAGI (reference sequence). V shed 7 bases and J shed 8 bases, with 8 bases lying between them. Sequenced by immunoSEQ multiplex PCR; TCRdb stores in-frame clones only, minus some. The sample has over 2,000,000 clones, around 95% seen once. As defined, naive CD8 cells were CD45RO-negative and positively selected for CCR7, with terminally differentiated effector memory CD45RA+ cells excluded. This receptor was taken from a man between 18 and 35 years old in good health. Some clones in this sample may be carry-over from other donors' samples. Sequenced material: naive CD8+ T cells from PBMCs. V usage is TRBV6-6 and J usage is TRBJ1-4; D gene unclear. The CDR3 DNA sequence: TGTGCCAGCAACGGTGGGGAAAAACTGTTTTTT. Translated: CASNGGEKLFF.